Listed here is a single T cell receptor (beta chain). Antigen unknown. From RNA, the CDR3 regions of TCR beta chains were amplified and sequenced. An initial RT-PCR round employing HTBI primers preceded a second-round multiplex PCR. Using its own MiXCR run on the multiplex PCR reads, TCRdb lists one record per CDR3 protein. Of about 590,000 distinct CDR3 sequences in the sample, approximately 37% were seen once. Thyroid ultrasound, orbital computed tomography, TRAb, serum thyroxine and clinical symptoms formed the basis of diagnosis. Germline CDR1 SEHNR, CDR2 FQNEAQ (reference sequence). V shed 5 bases, J shed 3 bases, and the junction held 5 bases outside the gene matches. This CDR3 comprises 14 residues. The sample originates from a study of Graves' ophthalmopathy and Graves' hyperthyroidism. Notes on the study in general: The 13-signature model separated ophthalmopathy from stable hyperthyroidism at 85% to 90% sensitivity and approximately 79% specificity. Blood shared most expanded thyroid clonotypes above 0.001 frequency.

The specimen sequenced was peripheral blood or thyroid tissue (not recorded which). The J gene is TRBJ2-7, the V gene TRBV7-9; 9 bases line up with TRBD2. The origin of this receptor is an adult man with Graves' hyperthyroidism. CDR3 residues: CASSPLAGIYEQYF. DNA for the CDR3: TGTGCCAGCAGCCCTCTAGCGGGGATCTACGAGCAGTACTTC.